Described below is a single T cell receptor (beta chain) sequence and its context. Its target is unknown. This record belongs to a study of shared clonotypes between healthy human individuals. Overall study findings and caveats: Sampling included only blood; tissue repertoires likely differ.

The table came from immunoSEQ multiplex PCR; TCRdb's copy has only in-frame clones and leaves some out. The data hold about 470,000 clones, with roughly 77% observed a single time. Material for sequencing was PBMCs. The receptor comes from a woman in her thirties or forties in good health. Some clones in this sample may be carry-over from other donors' samples.

CDR3 loop: CASSPRLLAAYEQYF. DNA of the CDR3: TGTGCCAGCAGTCCCCGCCTCCTAGCGGCCTACGAGCAGTACTTC. This rearrangement joins TRBV6-6 to TRBJ2-7; 7 nucleotides match TRBD2. The CDR3 sequence is 15 residues long. The V gene end was trimmed by 5 bases and the J gene end by 2 bases; junction bases not matched to a gene: 9. Germline lookup yields CDR1 MNHNY and CDR2 SVGAGI (reference sequence).